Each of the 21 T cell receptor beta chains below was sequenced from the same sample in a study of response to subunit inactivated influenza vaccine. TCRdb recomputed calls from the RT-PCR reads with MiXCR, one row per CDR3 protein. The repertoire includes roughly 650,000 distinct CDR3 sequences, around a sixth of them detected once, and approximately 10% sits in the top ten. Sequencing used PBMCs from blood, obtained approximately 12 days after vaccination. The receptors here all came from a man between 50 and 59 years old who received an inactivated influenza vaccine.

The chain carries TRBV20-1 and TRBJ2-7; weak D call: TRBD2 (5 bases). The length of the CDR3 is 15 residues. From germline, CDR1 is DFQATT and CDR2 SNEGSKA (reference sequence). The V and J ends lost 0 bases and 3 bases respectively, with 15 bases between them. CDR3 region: CSARDPGSSDYEQYF. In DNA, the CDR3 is TGCAGTGCTAGAGATCCGGGGTCGTCAGACTACGAGCAGTACTTC.

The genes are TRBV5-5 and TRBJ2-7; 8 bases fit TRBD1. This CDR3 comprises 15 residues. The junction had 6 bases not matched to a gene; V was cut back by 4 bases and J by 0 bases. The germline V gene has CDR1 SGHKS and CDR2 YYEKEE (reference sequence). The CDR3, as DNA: TGTGCCAGCAGCGAAAGGACAGGGTACTCCTACGAGCAGTACTTC. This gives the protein CASSERTGYSYEQYF.

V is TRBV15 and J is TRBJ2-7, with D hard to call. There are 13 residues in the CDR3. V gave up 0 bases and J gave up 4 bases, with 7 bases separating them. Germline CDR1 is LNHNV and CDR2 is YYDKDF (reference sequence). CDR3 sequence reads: CATSRDPAYEQYF. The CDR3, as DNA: TGTGCCACCAGCAGAGATCCAGCTTACGAGCAGTACTTC.

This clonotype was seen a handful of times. The CDR3: CASARDRWSDTQYF. CDR3 nucleotides: TGTGCCAGCGCCCGGGACAGGTGGTCAGATACGCAGTATTTT. The chain joins TRBV7-2 to TRBJ2-3; 8 nucleotides line up with TRBD1. The germline gives CDR1 SGHTA, CDR2 FQGNSA. The CDR3 sequence is 14 residues long. The trim removed 8 bases at V and 4 bases at J, leaving 8 bases unmatched.

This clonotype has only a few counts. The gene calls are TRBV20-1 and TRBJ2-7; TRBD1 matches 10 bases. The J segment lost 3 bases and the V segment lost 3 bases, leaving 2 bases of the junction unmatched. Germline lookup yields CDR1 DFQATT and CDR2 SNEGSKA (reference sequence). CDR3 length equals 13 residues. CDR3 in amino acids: CSARGQGRYEQYF. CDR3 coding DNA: TGCAGTGCTAGGGGACAGGGGCGCTACGAGCAGTACTTC.

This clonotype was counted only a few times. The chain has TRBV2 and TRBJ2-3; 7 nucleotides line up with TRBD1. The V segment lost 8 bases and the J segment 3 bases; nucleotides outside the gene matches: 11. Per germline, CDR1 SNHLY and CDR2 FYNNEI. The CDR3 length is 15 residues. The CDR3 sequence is CASSSDRDTTDTQYF. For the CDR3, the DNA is TGTGCCAGCTCATCCGACAGGGATACAACAGATACGCAGTATTTT.

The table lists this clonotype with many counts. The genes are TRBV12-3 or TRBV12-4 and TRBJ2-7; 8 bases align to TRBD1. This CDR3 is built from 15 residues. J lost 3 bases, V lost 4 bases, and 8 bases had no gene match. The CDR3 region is CASSSATGVLYEQYF. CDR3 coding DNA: TGTGCCAGCAGTTCCGCGACAGGGGTTCTCTACGAGCAGTACTTC.

CDR3 nucleotides: TGCGCCAGCAGCCAAGATAGGGCTAGTTGGGAGACCCAGTACTTC. This codes for CASSQDRASWETQYF. This chain joins TRBV4-3 and TRBJ2-5; D is ambiguous. V lost 0 bases and J lost 5, with 13 bases in between. The CDR3 is made up of 15 amino acids. Germline CDR1 reads LGHNA; CDR2 reads YSLEER.

In nucleotides, the CDR3 is TGTGCCATCAGTGAAACGGGACTCCTGAGCTCCTACGAGCAGTACTTC. As protein: CAISETGLLSSYEQYF. The V and J genes are TRBV10-3 and TRBJ2-7, with D perhaps TRBD2 (6 bases). The V gene's germline CDR1 is ENHRY and CDR2 SYGVKD. The CDR3 contains 16 residues. V lost 3 bases to trimming and J lost 0 bases, with 15 bases between them.

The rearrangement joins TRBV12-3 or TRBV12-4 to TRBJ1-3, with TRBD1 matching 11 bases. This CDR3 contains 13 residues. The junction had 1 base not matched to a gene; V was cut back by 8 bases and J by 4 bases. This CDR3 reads CASGQGAGNTIYF. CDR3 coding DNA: TGTGCCAGCGGACAGGGGGCAGGAAACACCATATATTTT.

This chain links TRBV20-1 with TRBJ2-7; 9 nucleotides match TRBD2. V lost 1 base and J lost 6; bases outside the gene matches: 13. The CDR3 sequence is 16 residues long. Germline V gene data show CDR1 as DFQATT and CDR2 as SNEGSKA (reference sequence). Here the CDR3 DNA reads TGCAGTGCTAGAGTTCCCCTAGCGGGGATGAGTGTCGAGCAGTACTTC. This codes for CSARVPLAGMSVEQYF.

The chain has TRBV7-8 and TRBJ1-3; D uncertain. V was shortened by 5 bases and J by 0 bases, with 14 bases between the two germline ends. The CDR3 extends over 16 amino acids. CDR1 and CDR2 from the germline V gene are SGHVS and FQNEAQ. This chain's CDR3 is CASSARRILSGNTIYF. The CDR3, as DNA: TGTGCCAGCAGCGCGCGACGGATCCTCTCTGGAAACACCATATATTTT. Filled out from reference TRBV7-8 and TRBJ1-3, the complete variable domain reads GAGVSQSPRYKVAKRGQDVALRCDPISGHVSLFWYQQALGQGPEFLTYFQNEAQLDKSGLPSDRFFAERPEGSVSTLKIQRTQQEDSAVYLCASSARRILSGNTIYFGEGSWLTVV.

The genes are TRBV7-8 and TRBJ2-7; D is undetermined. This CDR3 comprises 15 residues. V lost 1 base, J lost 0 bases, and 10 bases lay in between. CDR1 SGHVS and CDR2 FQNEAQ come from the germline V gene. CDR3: CASSLGYTLSYEQYF. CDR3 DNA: TGTGCCAGCAGCTTAGGCTATACTCTCTCCTACGAGCAGTACTTC. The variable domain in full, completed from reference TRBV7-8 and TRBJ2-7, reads GAGVSQSPRYKVAKRGQDVALRCDPISGHVSLFWYQQALGQGPEFLTYFQNEAQLDKSGLPSDRFFAERPEGSVSTLKIQRTQQEDSAVYLCASSLGYTLSYEQYFGPGTRLTVT.

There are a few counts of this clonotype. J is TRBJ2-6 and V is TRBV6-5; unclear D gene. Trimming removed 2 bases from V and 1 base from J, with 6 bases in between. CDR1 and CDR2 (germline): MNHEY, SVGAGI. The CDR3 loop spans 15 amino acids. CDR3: CASSYSGSGANVLTF. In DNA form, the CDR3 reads TGTGCCAGCAGTTACAGTGGGTCTGGGGCCAACGTCCTGACTTTC.

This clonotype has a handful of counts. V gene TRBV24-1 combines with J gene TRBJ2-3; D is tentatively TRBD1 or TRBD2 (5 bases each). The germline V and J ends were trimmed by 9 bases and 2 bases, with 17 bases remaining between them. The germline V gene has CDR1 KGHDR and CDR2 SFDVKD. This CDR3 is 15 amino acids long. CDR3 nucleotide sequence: TGTGCCACCCAGGACGGGACGGAAAACACAGATACGCAGTATTTT. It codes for CATQDGTENTDTQYF.

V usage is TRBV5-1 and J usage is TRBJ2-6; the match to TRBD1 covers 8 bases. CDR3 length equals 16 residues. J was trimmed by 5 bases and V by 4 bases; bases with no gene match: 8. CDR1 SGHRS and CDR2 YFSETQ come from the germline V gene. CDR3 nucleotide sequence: TGCGCCAGCAGCCCGGGACAGGACAACAGGGCCAACGTCCTGACTTTC. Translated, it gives CASSPGQDNRANVLTF.

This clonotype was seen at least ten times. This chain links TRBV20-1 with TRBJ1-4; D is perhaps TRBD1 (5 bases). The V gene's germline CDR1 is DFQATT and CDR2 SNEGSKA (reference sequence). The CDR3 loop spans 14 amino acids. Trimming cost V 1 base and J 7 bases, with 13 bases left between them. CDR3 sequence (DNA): TGCAGTGCTAGAGTCGGCAGGGAGGCTGAAAAACTGTTTTTT. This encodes CSARVGREAEKLFF.

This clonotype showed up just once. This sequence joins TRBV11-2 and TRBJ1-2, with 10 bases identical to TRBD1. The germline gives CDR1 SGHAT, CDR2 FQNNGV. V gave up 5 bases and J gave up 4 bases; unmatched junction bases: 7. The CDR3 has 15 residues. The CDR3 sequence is CASSQGTGAGYGYTF. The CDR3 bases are TGTGCCAGCAGCCAAGGGACAGGGGCAGGCTATGGCTACACCTTC.

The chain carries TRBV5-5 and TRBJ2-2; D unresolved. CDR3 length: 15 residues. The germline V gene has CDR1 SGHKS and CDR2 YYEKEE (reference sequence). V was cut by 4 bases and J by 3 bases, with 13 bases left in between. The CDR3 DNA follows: TGTGCCAGCAGCCTACAGTACACCGACACCGGGGAGCTGTTTTTT. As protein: CASSLQYTDTGELFF.

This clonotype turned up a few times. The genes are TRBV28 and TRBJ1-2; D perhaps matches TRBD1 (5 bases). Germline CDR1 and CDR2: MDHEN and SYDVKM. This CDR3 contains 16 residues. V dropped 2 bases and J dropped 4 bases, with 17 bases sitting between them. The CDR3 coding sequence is TGTGCCAGCAGTTTACAGGGCGGACTAAGTTCCTATGGCTACACCTTC. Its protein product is CASSLQGGLSSYGYTF.

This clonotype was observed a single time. The DNA of the CDR3 is TGTGCCACCAGGACAGGACCATTCACTGAAGCTTTCTTT. It encodes CATRTGPFTEAFF. The V call is TRBV28, the J call TRBJ1-1, with 7 bases lining up with TRBD1. V shed 10 bases, J shed 4 bases, and the junction held 9 bases outside the gene matches. In germline, CDR1 is MDHEN, CDR2 SYDVKM. The CDR3 is 13 residues long.